Listed below are T cell receptor beta chains from one sample, sequenced in a study of shared clonotypes between healthy human individuals. The data were produced by immunoSEQ multiplex PCR, yet TCRdb's version contains in-frame clones alone and is incomplete. The sample has fewer than 1.8 million clones; approximately 98.5% are singletons. The sample was naive CD4+ T cells sorted from blood. The receptors were sampled from a young man in good health. The CDR3 runs from the conserved cysteine through the conserved F or W. A D gene is named only where the DNA matches it firmly. The size of a clone is reported for some rows only, either as once, few or many, or as a class for expanded clones.

j_call	v_call	clone_size	d_call	cdr3_aa	cdr3_nt
TRBJ2-3	TRBV11-2	.	TRBD1	CASSLDPAGQGTDTQYF	TGTGCCAGCAGCTTAGATCCGGCAGGACAGGGCACAGATACGCAGTATTTT
TRBJ2-7	TRBV21-1	.	.	CASSKDFHPAYEQYF	TGTGCCAGCAGCAAAGACTTCCACCCTGCCTACGAGCAGTACTTC
TRBJ2-7	TRBV28	.	.	CASTDPTSYEQYF	TGTGCCAGCACGGACCCGACCTCTTACGAGCAGTACTTC
TRBJ1-2	TRBV28	once	.	CASSADGYTF	TGTGCCAGTTCGGCCGATGGCTACACCTTC
TRBJ2-1	TRBV6-5	.	TRBD2	CASRATGGAYNEQFF	TGTGCCAGCAGAGCGACGGGAGGAGCCTACAATGAGCAGTTCTTC
TRBJ2-5	TRBV5-1	.	TRBD2	CASSQLTSGRGQETQYF	TGCGCCAGCAGCCAGTTGACTAGCGGGAGGGGCCAAGAGACCCAGTACTTC
TRBJ2-1	TRBV9	.	.	CASSGGLAAYNEQFF	TGTGCCAGCAGCGGCGGGCTAGCTGCCTACAATGAGCAGTTCTTC
TRBJ1-2	TRBV5-1	.	TRBD1	CASSSSTGSYGYTF	TGCGCCAGCAGCTCCTCGACAGGGTCCTATGGCTACACCTTC
TRBJ2-7	TRBV9	.	TRBD2	CASSATSGREWDQVYF	TGTGCCAGCAGCGCGACTAGCGGGAGGGAGTGGGATCAGGTGTACTTC
TRBJ2-2	TRBV14	.	.	CASSQEGRSNTGELFF	TGTGCCAGCAGCCAAGAGGGACGGTCGAACACCGGGGAGCTGTTTTTT
TRBJ1-5	TRBV6-1	.	.	CASSVNSNQPQHF	TGTGCCAGCAGTGTAAACAGCAATCAGCCCCAGCATTTT
TRBJ2-7	TRBV5-5	.	TRBD2	CASSFWGRAVDEQYF	TGTGCCAGCAGCTTCTGGGGGAGGGCCGTGGACGAGCAGTACTTC
TRBJ1-5	TRBV30	.	.	CAWRTRGGGQPQHF	TGTGCCTGGCGAACGAGGGGTGGGGGTCAGCCCCAGCATTTT
TRBJ2-3	TRBV2	.	.	CASSSEGVTDTQYF	TGTGCCAGCAGCAGTGAGGGAGTAACAGATACGCAGTATTTT
TRBJ2-2	TRBV2	.	.	CASSFGRWELFF	TGTGCCAGCAGTTTTGGCCGGTGGGAGCTGTTTTTT
TRBJ1-4	TRBV7-9	.	.	CASSPWRGGEEKLFF	TGTGCCAGCAGCCCGTGGAGGGGGGGCGAGGAAAAACTGTTTTTT
TRBJ2-7	TRBV28	.	TRBD1	CASSLFPGTSTGAFYEQYF	TGTGCCAGCAGTTTATTCCCCGGGACGTCTACAGGGGCCTTCTACGAGCAGTACTTC
TRBJ2-7	TRBV5-4	.	.	CASSVRPGDEQYF	TGTGCCAGCAGCGTTAGACCAGGGGACGAGCAGTACTTC
TRBJ2-7	TRBV4-3	.	TRBD1	CASSSLTGYIYEQYF	TGCGCCAGCAGCTCCCTGACAGGGTACATCTACGAGCAGTACTTC
TRBJ2-7	TRBV10-1	.	.	CASSEESEQYF	TGCGCCAGCAGTGAGGAGTCCGAGCAGTACTTC
TRBJ2-7	TRBV11-2	.	.	CASSLGAGWQYF	TGTGCCAGCAGCTTAGGAGCGGGTTGGCAGTACTTC
TRBJ2-3	TRBV11-3	.	TRBD1	CASSWTGSGDTQYF	TGTGCCAGCAGCTGGACAGGATCCGGGGATACGCAGTATTTT
TRBJ1-1	TRBV11-2	once	.	CASSLGLMNTEAFF	TGTGCCAGCAGCTTAGGCTTAATGAACACTGAAGCTTTCTTT
TRBJ1-1	TRBV5-1	.	.	CASSRGPNTEAFF	TGCGCCAGCAGCCGAGGACCGAACACTGAAGCTTTCTTT
TRBJ2-2	TRBV21-1	.	.	CASSKEFWDPYTGELFF	TGTGCCAGCAGCAAGGAGTTTTGGGACCCGTACACCGGGGAGCTGTTTTTT
TRBJ2-4	TRBV7-9	.	.	CASSLWGRETKNIQYF	TGTGCCAGCAGCTTATGGGGCAGGGAGACCAAAAACATTCAGTACTTC
TRBJ2-7	TRBV5-5	.	.	CASSFSGDPYEQYF	TGTGCCAGCAGCTTCTCGGGAGACCCCTACGAGCAGTACTTC
TRBJ2-3	TRBV25-1	.	TRBD1	CASSEGQVWTDTQYF	TGTGCCAGCAGTGAAGGACAGGTTTGGACAGATACGCAGTATTTT
TRBJ2-1	TRBV4-1	.	TRBD1	CASSSSGTGDYNEQFF	TGCGCCAGCAGCTCATCCGGGACAGGGGATTACAATGAGCAGTTCTTC